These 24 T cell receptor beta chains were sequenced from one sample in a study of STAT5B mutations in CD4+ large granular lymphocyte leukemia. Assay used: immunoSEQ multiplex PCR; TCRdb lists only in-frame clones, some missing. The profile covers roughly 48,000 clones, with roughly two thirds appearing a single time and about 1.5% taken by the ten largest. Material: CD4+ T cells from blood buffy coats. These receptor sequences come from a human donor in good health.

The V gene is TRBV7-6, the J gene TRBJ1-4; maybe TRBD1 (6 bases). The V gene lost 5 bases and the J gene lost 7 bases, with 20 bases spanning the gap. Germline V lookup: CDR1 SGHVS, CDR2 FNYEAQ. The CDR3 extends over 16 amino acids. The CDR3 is CASSPQAGAGGEKLFF. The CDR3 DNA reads TGTGCCAGCAGCCCTCAGGCGGGGGCGGGTGGTGAAAAACTGTTTTTT.

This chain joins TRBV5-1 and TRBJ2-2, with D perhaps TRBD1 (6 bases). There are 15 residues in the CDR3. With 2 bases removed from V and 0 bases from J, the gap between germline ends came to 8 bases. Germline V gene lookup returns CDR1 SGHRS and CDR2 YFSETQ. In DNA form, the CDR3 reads TGCGCCAGCAGCTTACAGGGATCGAACACCGGGGAGCTGTTTTTT. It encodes CASSLQGSNTGELFF.

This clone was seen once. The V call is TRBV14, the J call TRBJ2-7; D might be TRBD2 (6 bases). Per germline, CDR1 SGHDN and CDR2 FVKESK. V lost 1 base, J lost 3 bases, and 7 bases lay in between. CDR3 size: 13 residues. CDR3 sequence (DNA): TGTGCCAGCAGCCAAGTCGGGGGCTACGAGCAGTACTTC. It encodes CASSQVGGYEQYF.

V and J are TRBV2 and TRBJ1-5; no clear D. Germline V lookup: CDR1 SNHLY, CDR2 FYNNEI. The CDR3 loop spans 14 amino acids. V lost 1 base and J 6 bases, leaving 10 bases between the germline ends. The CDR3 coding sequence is TGTGCCAGCAGTGAAGGCCAGTCCTTTCAGCCCCAGCATTTT. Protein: CASSEGQSFQPQHF.

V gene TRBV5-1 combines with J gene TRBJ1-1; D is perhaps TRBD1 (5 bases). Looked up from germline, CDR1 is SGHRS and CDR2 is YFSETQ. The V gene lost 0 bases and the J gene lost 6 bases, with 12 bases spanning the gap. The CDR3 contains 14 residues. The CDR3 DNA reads TGCGCCAGCAGCTTGGGAGGGGCACAGGCTGAAGCTTTCTTT. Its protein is CASSLGGAQAEAFF.

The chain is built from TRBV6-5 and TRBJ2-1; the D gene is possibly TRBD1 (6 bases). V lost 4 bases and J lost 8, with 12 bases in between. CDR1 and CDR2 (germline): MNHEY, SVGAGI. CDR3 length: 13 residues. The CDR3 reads CASSSPQGYEQFF. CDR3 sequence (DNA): TGTGCCAGCAGTTCACCACAGGGTTATGAGCAGTTCTTC.

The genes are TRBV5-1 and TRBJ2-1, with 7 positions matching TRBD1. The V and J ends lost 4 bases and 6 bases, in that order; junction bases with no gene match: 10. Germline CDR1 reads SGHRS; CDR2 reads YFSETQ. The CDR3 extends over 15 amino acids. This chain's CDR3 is CASSPSRQGGNEQFF. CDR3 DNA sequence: TGCGCCAGCAGCCCCTCCCGACAGGGTGGCAATGAGCAGTTCTTC.

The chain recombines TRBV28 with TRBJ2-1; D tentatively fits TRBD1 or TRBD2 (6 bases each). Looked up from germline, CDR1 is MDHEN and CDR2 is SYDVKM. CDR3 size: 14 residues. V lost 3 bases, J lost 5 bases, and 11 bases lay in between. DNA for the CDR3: TGTGCCAGCAGTTTGACGGGGGACAACAATGAGCAGTTCTTC. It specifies CASSLTGDNNEQFF.

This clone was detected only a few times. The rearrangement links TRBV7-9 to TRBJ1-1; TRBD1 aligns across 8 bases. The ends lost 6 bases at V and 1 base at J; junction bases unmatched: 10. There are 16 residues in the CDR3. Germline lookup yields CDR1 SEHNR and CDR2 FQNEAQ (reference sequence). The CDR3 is CASSSRQGMGNTEAFF. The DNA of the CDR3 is TGTGCCAGCAGTTCTAGACAGGGGATGGGGAACACTGAAGCTTTCTTT.

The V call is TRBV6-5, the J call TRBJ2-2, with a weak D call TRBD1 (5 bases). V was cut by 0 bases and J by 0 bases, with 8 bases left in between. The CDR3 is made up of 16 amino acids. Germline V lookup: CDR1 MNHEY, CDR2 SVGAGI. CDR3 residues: CASSYSGPPNTGELFF. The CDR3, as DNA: TGTGCCAGCAGTTACTCGGGGCCCCCGAACACCGGGGAGCTGTTTTTT.

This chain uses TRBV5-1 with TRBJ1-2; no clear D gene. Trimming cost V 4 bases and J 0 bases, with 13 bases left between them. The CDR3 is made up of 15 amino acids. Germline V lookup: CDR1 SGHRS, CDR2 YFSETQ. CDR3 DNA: TGCGCCAGCAGCCCTTCGGATGGGGCTAACTATGGCTACACCTTC. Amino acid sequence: CASSPSDGANYGYTF.

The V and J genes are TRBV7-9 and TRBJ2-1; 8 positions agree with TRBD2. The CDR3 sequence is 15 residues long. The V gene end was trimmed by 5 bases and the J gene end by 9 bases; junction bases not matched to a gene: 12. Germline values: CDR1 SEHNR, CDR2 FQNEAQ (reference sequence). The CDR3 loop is CASSPRSGGKLEQFF. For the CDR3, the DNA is TGTGCCAGCAGCCCCCGGAGCGGGGGAAAGCTTGAGCAGTTCTTC.

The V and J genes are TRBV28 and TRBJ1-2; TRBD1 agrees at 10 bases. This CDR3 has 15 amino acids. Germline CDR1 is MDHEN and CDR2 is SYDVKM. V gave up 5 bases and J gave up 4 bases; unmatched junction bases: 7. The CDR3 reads CASSTSTGGIYGYTF. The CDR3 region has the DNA TGTGCCAGCAGTACCTCGACAGGGGGCATCTATGGCTACACCTTC.

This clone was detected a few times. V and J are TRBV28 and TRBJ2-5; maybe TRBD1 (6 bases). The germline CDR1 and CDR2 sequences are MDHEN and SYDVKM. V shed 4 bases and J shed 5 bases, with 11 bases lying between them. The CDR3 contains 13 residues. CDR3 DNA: TGTGCCAGCAGTTCTTCCAGGGGTGAGACCCAGTACTTC. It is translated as CASSSSRGETQYF. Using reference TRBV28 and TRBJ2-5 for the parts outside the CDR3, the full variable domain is DVKVTQSSRYLVKRTGEKVFLECVQDMDHENMFWYRQDPGLGLRLIYFSYDVKMKEKGDIPEGYSVSREKKERFSLILESASTNQTSMYLCASSSSRGETQYFGPGTRLLVL.

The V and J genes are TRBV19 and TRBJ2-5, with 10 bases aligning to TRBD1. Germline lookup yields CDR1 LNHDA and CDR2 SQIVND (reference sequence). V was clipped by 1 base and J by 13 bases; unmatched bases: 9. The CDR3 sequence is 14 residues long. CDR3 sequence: CASSIGDRGPMLYF. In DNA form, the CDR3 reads TGTGCCAGTAGTATAGGCGACAGGGGGCCCATGTTGTACTTC.

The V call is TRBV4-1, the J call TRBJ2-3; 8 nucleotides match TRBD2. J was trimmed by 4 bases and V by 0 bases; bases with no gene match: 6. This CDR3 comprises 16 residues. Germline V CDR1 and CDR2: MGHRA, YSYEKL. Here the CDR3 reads CASSQDERGTSDTQYF. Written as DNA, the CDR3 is TGCGCCAGCAGCCAAGACGAGCGGGGGACTTCAGATACGCAGTATTTT.

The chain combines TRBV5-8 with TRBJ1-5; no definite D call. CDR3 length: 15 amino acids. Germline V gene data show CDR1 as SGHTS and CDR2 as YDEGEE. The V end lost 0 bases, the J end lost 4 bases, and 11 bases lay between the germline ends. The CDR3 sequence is CASSLAFAGNQPQHF. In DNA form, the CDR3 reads TGTGCCAGCAGCTTGGCCTTCGCAGGAAATCAGCCCCAGCATTTT.

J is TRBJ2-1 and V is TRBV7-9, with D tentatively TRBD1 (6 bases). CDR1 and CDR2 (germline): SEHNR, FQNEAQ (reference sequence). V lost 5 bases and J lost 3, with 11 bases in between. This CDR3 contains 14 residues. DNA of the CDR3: TGTGCCAGCAGCCGGACAGAAATCTACAATGAGCAGTTCTTC. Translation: CASSRTEIYNEQFF.

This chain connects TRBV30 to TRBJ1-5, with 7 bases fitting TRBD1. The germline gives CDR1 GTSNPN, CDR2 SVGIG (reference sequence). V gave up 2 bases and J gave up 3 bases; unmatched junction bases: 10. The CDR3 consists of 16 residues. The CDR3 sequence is CAWSPSRDSINQPQHF. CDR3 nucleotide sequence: TGTGCCTGGAGTCCATCCCGGGACAGTATCAATCAGCCCCAGCATTTT.

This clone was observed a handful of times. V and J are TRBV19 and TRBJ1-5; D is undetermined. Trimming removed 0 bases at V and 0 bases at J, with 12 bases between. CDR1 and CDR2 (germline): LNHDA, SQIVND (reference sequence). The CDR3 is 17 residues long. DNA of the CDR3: TGTGCCAGTAGTATAGACTCTAGTGATGTTAGCAATCAGCCCCAGCATTTT. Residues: CASSIDSSDVSNQPQHF.

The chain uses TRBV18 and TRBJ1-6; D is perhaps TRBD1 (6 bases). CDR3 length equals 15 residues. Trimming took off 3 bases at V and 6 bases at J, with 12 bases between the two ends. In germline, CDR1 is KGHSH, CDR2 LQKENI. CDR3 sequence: CASSPYRETNSPLHF. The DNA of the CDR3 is TGTGCCAGCTCACCTTACAGGGAGACTAATTCACCCCTCCACTTT. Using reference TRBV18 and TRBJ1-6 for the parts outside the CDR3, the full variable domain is NAGVMQNPRHLVRRRGQEARLRCSPMKGHSHVYWYRQLPEEGLKFMVYLQKENIIDESGMPKERFSAEFPKEGPSILRIQQVVRGDSAAYFCASSPYRETNSPLHFGNGTRLTVT.

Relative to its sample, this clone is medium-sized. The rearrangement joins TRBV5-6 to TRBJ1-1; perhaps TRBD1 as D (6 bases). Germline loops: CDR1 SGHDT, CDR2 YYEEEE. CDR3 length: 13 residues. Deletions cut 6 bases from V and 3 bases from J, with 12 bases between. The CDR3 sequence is CASTRGGYTEAFF. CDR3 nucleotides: TGTGCCAGCACAAGGGGGGGGTACACTGAAGCTTTCTTT.

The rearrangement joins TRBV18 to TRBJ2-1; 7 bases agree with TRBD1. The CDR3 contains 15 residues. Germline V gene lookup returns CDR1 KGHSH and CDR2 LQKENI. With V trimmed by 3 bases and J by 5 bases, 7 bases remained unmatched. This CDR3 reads CASSPTGTENNEQFF. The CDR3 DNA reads TGTGCCAGCTCACCGACCGGGACAGAAAACAATGAGCAGTTCTTC.

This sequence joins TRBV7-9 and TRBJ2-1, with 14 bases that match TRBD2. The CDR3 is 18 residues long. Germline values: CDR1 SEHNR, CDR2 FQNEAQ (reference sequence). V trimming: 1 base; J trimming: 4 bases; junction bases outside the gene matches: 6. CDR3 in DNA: TGTGCCAGCAGCTTAGAGTCGACTAGCGGGGGGGAATACAATGAGCAGTTCTTC. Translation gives CASSLESTSGGEYNEQFF.